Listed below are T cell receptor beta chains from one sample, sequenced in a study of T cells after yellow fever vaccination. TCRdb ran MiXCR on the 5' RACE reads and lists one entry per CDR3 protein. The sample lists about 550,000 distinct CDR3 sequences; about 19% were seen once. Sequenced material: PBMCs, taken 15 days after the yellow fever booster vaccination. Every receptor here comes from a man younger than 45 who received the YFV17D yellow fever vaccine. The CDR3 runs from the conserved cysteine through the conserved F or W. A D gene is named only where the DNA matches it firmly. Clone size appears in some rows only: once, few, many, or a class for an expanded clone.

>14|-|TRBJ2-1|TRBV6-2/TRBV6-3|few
CASSSRAGSNEQFF
TGTGCCAGCAGTTCGCGGGCTGGTAGCAATGAGCAGTTCTTC
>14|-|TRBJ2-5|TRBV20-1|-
CSAREIGFQETQYF
TGCAGTGCTAGAGAGATCGGTTTCCAAGAGACCCAGTACTTC
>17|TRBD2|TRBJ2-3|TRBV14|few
CASSWTSGRESTDTQYF
TGTGCCAGCAGCTGGACTAGCGGGAGGGAAAGCACAGATACGCAGTATTTT
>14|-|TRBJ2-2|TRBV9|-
CASKSDSNTGELFF
TGTGCCAGCAAATCAGATTCGAACACCGGGGAGCTGTTTTTT
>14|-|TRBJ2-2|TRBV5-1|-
CASSLGINTGELFF
TGCGCCAGCAGCTTGGGGATTAACACCGGGGAGCTGTTTTTT
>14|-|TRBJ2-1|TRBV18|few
CASSPLPRDNEQFF
TGTGCCAGCTCACCTCTGCCAAGGGACAATGAGCAGTTCTTC
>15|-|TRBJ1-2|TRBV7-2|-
CASSAQGTANYGYTF
TGTGCCAGCAGCGCGCAAGGGACTGCTAACTATGGCTACACCTTC
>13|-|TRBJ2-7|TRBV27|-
CASSLLSQGEQYF
TGTGCCAGCAGTTTATTATCTCAGGGCGAGCAGTACTTC
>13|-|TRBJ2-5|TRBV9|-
CASSTRLGETQYF
TGTGCCAGCAGCACAAGACTAGGGGAGACCCAGTACTTC
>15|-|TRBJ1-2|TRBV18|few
CASSPPNPGYYGYTF
TGTGCCAGCTCACCACCGAACCCCGGCTACTATGGCTACACCTTC
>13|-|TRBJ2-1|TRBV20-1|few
CSARDLEGREQFF
TGCAGTGCTAGAGATCTGGAGGGCCGGGAGCAGTTCTTC
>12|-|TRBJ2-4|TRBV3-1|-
CASSQRRGIQYF
TGTGCCAGCAGCCAACGCAGGGGCATTCAGTACTTC
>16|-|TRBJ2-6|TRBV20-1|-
CSASPDAISGANVLTF
TGCAGTGCTAGCCCGGACGCGATCTCTGGGGCCAACGTCCTGACTTTC
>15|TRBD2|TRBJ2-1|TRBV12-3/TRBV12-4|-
CASRTGTSGSSEQFF
TGTGCCAGCAGGACCGGGACTAGCGGGAGTAGTGAGCAGTTCTTC
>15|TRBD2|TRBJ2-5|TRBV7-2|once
CASSRTSGSRETQYF
TGTGCCAGCAGCCGAACTAGCGGGAGTAGGGAGACCCAGTACTTC
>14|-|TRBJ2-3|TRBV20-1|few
CSAALADTTDTQYF
TGCAGTGCTGCTCTAGCAGACACCACAGATACGCAGTATTTT
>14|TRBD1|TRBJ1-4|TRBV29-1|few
CSVEIGRGQEKLFF
TGCAGCGTTGAAATCGGCAGGGGGCAGGAAAAACTGTTTTTT
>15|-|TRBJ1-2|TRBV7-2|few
CASSLSPLPGYGYTF
TGTGCCAGCAGCTTATCCCCACTTCCCGGATATGGCTACACCTTC
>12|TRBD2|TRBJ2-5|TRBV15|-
CATGGVGETQYF
TGTGCCACCGGGGGGGTGGGAGAGACCCAGTACTTC
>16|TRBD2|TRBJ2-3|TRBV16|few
CASSQSSGSFTDTQYF
TGTGCCAGCAGCCAATCTAGCGGGAGTTTTACAGATACGCAGTATTTT
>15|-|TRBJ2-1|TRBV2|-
CASSGARGLNNEQFF
TGTGCCAGCAGTGGGGCCCGGGGATTAAACAATGAGCAGTTCTTC
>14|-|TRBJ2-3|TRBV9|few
CASSVLGVTDTQYF
TGTGCCAGCAGCGTACTTGGCGTTACAGATACGCAGTATTTT